This entry features one T cell receptor (beta chain) sequence. Antigen specificity is unknown. The data stem from a study of vaccination and CD4 T cells after COVID-19. Study-wide context: The convalescent group had six males, four females, seven Caucasians, two Asians, one multiracial. In culture, cells were exposed to overlapping spike peptides from SARS-CoV-2, HCoV-NL63, HCoV-OC43 and HCoV-229E.

V was cut by 5 bases and J by 1 base, with 9 bases left in between. The CDR3 consists of 14 residues. Once obtained from cultured CD4+ T cells, the DNA was sequenced using the Oncomine TCR Beta short-read assay. Genomic DNA was isolated from CD4+ T cells that had been cultured. TCRdb itself ran the PCR reads through MiXCR, one entry per CDR3 protein. The table has roughly 6,000 distinct CDR3 sequences, roughly 44% seen once. Noted treatment: roughly ten-day PBMC culture with coronavirus spike peptide pools or control peptides (ViraFEST assay). The unexposed donor gave CD4+ T cells before the COVID-19 pandemic (2011-2018). Expansion of antigen-specific T cells with peptide pools by ViraFEST preceded sequencing of TCRs.

Material for sequencing was CD4+ T cells from blood, cultured in vitro. The chain links TRBV12-3 or TRBV12-4 to TRBJ1-5, with D perhaps TRBD1 (6 bases). This clonotype was sampled from a human donor in good health. CDR3 DNA: TGTGCCAGCAGTACAGGGAGGAGCAATCAGCCCCAGCATTTT. Translating gives CASSTGRSNQPQHF.